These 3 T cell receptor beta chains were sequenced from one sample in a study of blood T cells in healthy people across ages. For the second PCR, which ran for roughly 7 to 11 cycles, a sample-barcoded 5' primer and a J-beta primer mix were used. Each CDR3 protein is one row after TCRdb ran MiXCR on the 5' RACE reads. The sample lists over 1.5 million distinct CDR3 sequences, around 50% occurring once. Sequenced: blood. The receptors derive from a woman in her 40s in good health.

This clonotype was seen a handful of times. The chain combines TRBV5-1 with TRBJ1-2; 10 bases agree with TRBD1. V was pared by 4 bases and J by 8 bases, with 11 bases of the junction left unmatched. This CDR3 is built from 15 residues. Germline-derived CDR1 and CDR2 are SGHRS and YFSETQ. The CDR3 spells CASSPEGQGRKGYTF. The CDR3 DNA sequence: TGCGCCAGCAGCCCCGAGGGACAGGGGAGGAAAGGCTACACCTTC. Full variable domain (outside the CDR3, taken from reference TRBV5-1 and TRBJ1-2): KAGVTQTPRYLIKTRGQQVTLSCSPISGHRSVSWYQQTPGQGLQFLFEYFSETQRNKGNFPGRFSGRQFSNSRSEMNVSTLELGDSALYLCASSPEGQGRKGYTFGSGTRLTVV.

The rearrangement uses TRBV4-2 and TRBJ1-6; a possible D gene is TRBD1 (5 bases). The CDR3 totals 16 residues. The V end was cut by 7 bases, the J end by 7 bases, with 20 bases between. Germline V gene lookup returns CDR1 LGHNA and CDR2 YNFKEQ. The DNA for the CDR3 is TGTGCCAGCACGAAACATAAACAGGTGGCGAATTCACCCCTCCACTTT. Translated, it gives CASTKHKQVANSPLHF.

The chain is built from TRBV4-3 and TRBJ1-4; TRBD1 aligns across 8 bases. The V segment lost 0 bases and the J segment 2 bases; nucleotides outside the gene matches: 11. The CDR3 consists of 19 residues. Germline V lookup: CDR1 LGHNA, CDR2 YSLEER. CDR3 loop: CASSQDWAGGSGTNEKLFF. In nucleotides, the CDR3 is TGCGCCAGCAGCCAAGATTGGGCAGGGGGCTCGGGCACTAATGAAAAACTGTTTTTT.